This is a list of T cell receptor beta chains from one sample in a study of cytomegalovirus exposure and HLA in healthy donors. Sequencing used immunoSEQ multiplex PCR; TCRdb keeps in-frame clones, though not all of them. Of a few hundred thousand clones in the sample, around 83% were seen once. Sample: PBMCs. The receptors shown here come from a girl between 10 and 17 years old in good health and CMV-seronegative. Both conserved end residues are part of each CDR3. The order of the fields is clone size, D gene, J gene, V gene, CDR3 protein, CDR3 DNA. The D gene is left open where the match is weak. Some rows mark clone size as missing; the rest say once, few, many or name a class of expanded clone.

>once|TRBD2|TRBJ2-7|TRBV19
CASSTSTGFMAGGPYEQYF
TGTGCCAGTAGTACAAGCACAGGTTTCATGGCGGGAGGACCCTACGAGCAGTACTTC
>-|TRBD2|TRBJ2-1|TRBV11-1
CASSHQLAGLSYNEQFF
TGTGCCAGCAGCCATCAACTAGCGGGATTGTCCTACAATGAGCAGTTCTTC
>-|TRBD1|TRBJ2-1|TRBV27
CASTRGSSSYNEQFF
TGTGCCAGCACCAGGGGGTCCTCCTCCTACAATGAGCAGTTCTTC
>-|TRBD1|TRBJ1-6|TRBV4-1
CASSQQGAGVNSPLHF
TGCGCCAGCAGCCAACAGGGGGCAGGGGTGAATTCACCCCTCCACTTT
>-|-|TRBJ2-7|TRBV28
CASSERHYEQYF
TGTGCCAGCAGCGAAAGACACTACGAGCAGTACTTC
>-|TRBD2|TRBJ2-3|TRBV27
CASSLKVAGIAGGTDTQYF
TGTGCCAGCAGTTTAAAAGTGGCGGGAATAGCGGGGGGTACAGATACGCAGTATTTT
>-|-|TRBJ1-5|TRBV6-6
CASRIEQGGQPQHF
TGTGCCAGCAGAATCGAGCAGGGAGGGCAGCCCCAGCATTTT
>-|TRBD1|TRBJ1-1|TRBV9
CASSPRTGQGTEAFF
TGTGCCAGCAGTCCCCGGACAGGCCAGGGAACTGAAGCTTTCTTT
>-|TRBD1|TRBJ1-2|TRBV5-1
CASSFTSRDRGRYGYTF
TGCGCCAGCAGCTTCACCTCACGGGACAGGGGGAGATATGGCTACACCTTC
>-|TRBD1|TRBJ2-3|TRBV19
CASTGTGWDTQYF
TGTGCCAGTACAGGGACAGGGTGGGATACGCAGTATTTT
>-|-|TRBJ2-5|TRBV5-1
CASSLGGGQETQYF
TGCGCCAGCAGCTTAGGAGGTGGACAAGAGACCCAGTACTTC
>-|-|TRBJ1-4|TRBV9
CASTRSGRLNEKLFF
TGTGCCAGCACCCGGTCTGGCAGACTTAATGAAAAACTGTTTTTT
>-|TRBD2|TRBJ2-3|TRBV2
CASSERGGVTDTQYF
TGTGCCAGCAGTGAACGGGGGGGAGTCACAGATACGCAGTATTTT
>-|-|TRBJ1-3|TRBV7-9
CASSLGQVPFSGNTIYF
TGTGCCAGCAGCTTAGGCCAGGTCCCCTTCTCTGGAAACACCATATATTTT
>few|-|TRBJ2-7|TRBV5-1
CASSLGGTYEQYF
TGCGCCAGCAGCTTGGGCGGGACTTACGAGCAGTACTTC
>-|TRBD1|TRBJ2-1|TRBV18
CASSLDRDRAYNEQFF
TGTGCCAGCTCGCTAGACCGGGACAGAGCTTACAATGAGCAGTTCTTC
>-|-|TRBJ2-1|TRBV30
CAWTEASEEEQFF
TGTGCTTGGACTGAAGCCTCGGAGGAGGAGCAGTTCTTC
>-|-|TRBJ2-7|TRBV25-1
CASSEVGGGNEQYF
TGTGCCAGCAGTGAAGTTGGAGGGGGCAACGAGCAGTACTTC
>-|TRBD1|TRBJ1-2|TRBV19
CASSMGQAFYTF
TGTGCCAGTAGTATGGGACAGGCATTCTACACCTTC
>-|-|TRBJ2-3|TRBV19
CASTSSPDTQYF
TGTGCCAGTACCTCCTCCCCAGATACGCAGTATTTT
>-|TRBD1|TRBJ1-4|TRBV18
CASSPDRGLEKLFF
TGTGCCAGCTCACCGGACAGGGGACTCGAAAAACTGTTTTTT
>-|TRBD1|TRBJ1-2|TRBV4-3
CASSQNRGRLSSLLF
TGCGCCAGCAGCCAGAACAGGGGGCGTCTTAGCTCCCTACTCTTC
>-|-|TRBJ1-2|TRBV7-9
CSSSLVGVGYTF
TGTTCCAGCAGCTTAGTAGGGGTCGGCTACACCTTC
>-|-|TRBJ1-1|TRBV10-3
CAIRAGSPNTEAFF
TGTGCCATCAGAGCAGGGTCCCCGAACACTGAAGCTTTCTTT
>-|-|TRBJ1-4|TRBV5-1
CASKLSLNEKLFF
TGCGCCAGCAAGTTGAGTCTCAATGAAAAACTGTTTTTT
>once|-|TRBJ1-2|TRBV5-1
CASSLGGHYGYTF
TGCGCCAGCAGCTTGGGAGGGCACTATGGCTACACCTTC
>-|TRBD2|TRBJ2-3|TRBV10-3
CAIRDLAGGHGDTQYF
TGTGCCATCAGGGATCTAGCGGGGGGGCATGGAGATACGCAGTATTTT
>-|TRBD1|TRBJ1-1|TRBV15
CATSRDGTGDF
TGTGCCACCAGCAGAGATGGGACAGGGGATTTT
>-|TRBD1|TRBJ1-4|TRBV7-6
CASSPGTDNEKLFF
TGTGCCAGCAGCCCCGGGACAGATAATGAAAAACTGTTTTTT
>few|-|TRBJ1-2|TRBV9
CASSVDSRSYGYTF
TGTGCCAGCAGCGTAGATTCTAGATCCTATGGCTACACCTTC
>-|-|TRBJ2-3|TRBV29-1
CSTRTSSDTQYF
TGCAGCACCCGAACTAGTTCAGATACGCAGTATTTT
>few|-|TRBJ1-1|TRBV2
CASSVSRGMNTEAFF
TGTGCCAGCAGTGTAAGTCGGGGTATGAACACTGAAGCTTTCTTT
>-|TRBD2|TRBJ2-7|TRBV6-1
CASSNSGRLGEQYF
TGTGCCAGCAGTAACAGCGGGAGGTTAGGCGAGCAGTACTTC
>-|TRBD1|TRBJ1-4|TRBV7-6
CASSDRANEKLFF
TGTGCCAGCAGCGACAGGGCCAATGAAAAACTGTTTTTT
>-|TRBD1|TRBJ1-2|TRBV5-4
CASSYPGMTGFGYTF
TGTGCCAGCAGTTACCCCGGGATGACAGGGTTCGGCTACACCTTC
>-|TRBD2|TRBJ2-7|TRBV5-6
CASSPLGGSPYEQYF
TGTGCCAGCAGCCCCTTGGGGGGGTCCCCCTACGAGCAGTACTTC
>-|TRBD1|TRBJ1-4|TRBV14
CASSPRTGREKLFF
TGTGCCAGCAGCCCCCGGACAGGGAGAGAAAAACTGTTTTTT
>-|-|TRBJ1-1|TRBV29-1
CSVESREKTAFF
TGCAGCGTTGAATCGCGGGAGAAAACAGCTTTCTTT
>-|TRBD1|TRBJ1-2|TRBV27
CASSPTGNSVYGYTF
TGTGCCAGCAGTCCGACAGGGAATAGTGTCTATGGCTACACCTTC
>once|-|TRBJ1-6|TRBV6-1
CASSERQVSYNSPLHF
TGTGCCAGCAGTGAAAGACAAGTCTCCTATAATTCACCCCTCCACTTT
>-|TRBD1|TRBJ2-2|TRBV6-5
CASRTGQGAPGELFF
TGTGCCAGCAGAACGGGACAGGGGGCTCCCGGGGAGCTGTTTTTT
>-|TRBD1|TRBJ2-7|TRBV2
CASSGDRAAAYEQYF
TGTGCCAGCAGTGGAGACAGGGCTGCGGCCTACGAGCAGTACTTC
>few|TRBD2|TRBJ2-1|TRBV5-5
CASSLDFGLEGVKQFF
TGTGCCAGCAGCTTGGACTTTGGACTAGAAGGAGTGAAGCAGTTCTTC
>-|-|TRBJ1-2|TRBV7-9
CASSLGAGESYGYTF
TGTGCCAGCAGCTTAGGGGCAGGGGAATCCTATGGCTACACCTTC
>-|-|TRBJ1-2|TRBV6-5
CASRLDSYGYTF
TGTGCCAGCAGACTCGACAGCTATGGCTACACCTTC
>-|TRBD2|TRBJ2-1|TRBV28
CASWPLAGGRSYNEQFF
TGTGCCAGTTGGCCTTTAGCGGGAGGGCGTTCCTACAATGAGCAGTTCTTC
>few|-|TRBJ1-5|TRBV4-3
CASSQLRGQPQHF
TGCGCCAGCAGCCAATTGAGGGGGCAGCCCCAGCATTTT
>-|TRBD2|TRBJ2-3|TRBV9
CASSVEGLAGVDTQYF
TGTGCCAGCAGCGTAGAGGGACTAGCGGGAGTAGATACGCAGTATTTT
>-|-|TRBJ2-7|TRBV27
CASSSRGATYEQYF
TGTGCCAGCAGTTCCAGGGGGGCAACCTACGAGCAGTACTTC
>-|-|TRBJ2-3|TRBV4-2
CASSQDGTPPLMGTQYF
TGTGCCAGCAGCCAAGATGGGACTCCCCCGCTCATGGGTACGCAGTATTTT
>-|TRBD1|TRBJ1-5|TRBV6-6
CASSLTGGGGNQPQHF
TGTGCCAGCAGTTTAACAGGGGGCGGTGGCAATCAGCCCCAGCATTTT
>once|TRBD2|TRBJ2-7|TRBV7-2
CASSSIGTSGGAHEQYF
TGTGCCAGCAGCTCGATTGGGACTAGCGGGGGAGCCCACGAGCAGTACTTC
>-|TRBD2|TRBJ2-5|TRBV4-1
CASSQASSGGLETQYF
TGCGCCAGCAGCCAAGCGTCTAGCGGGGGCCTAGAGACCCAGTACTTC